Presented here are 16 T cell receptor beta chains from one specimen sequenced in a study of blood T cell repertoires in COVID-19. Sequencing used immunoSEQ multiplex PCR; TCRdb keeps in-frame clones, though not all of them. The sample comprises more than 85,000 clones, 70% to 90% of which are singletons, and around 4.8% rests with the top ten. Sequencing input: peripheral blood. Receptor source: a human donor in a cohort sampled during active COVID-19.

The V call is TRBV5-4, the J call TRBJ2-1, with 7 positions matching TRBD2. J gave up 2 bases and V 3 bases, and 8 bases lay outside the gene matches. The germline V gene has CDR1 SGHNT and CDR2 YYREEE (reference sequence). The CDR3 contains 16 residues. CDR3 nucleotides: TGTGCCAGCAGCTCCCATGTAGCGGGTACCTACAATGAGCAGTTCTTC. Its translation: CASSSHVAGTYNEQFF.

V and J are TRBV20-1 and TRBJ1-5, with 8 bases that match TRBD1. CDR1 and CDR2 from the germline V gene are DFQATT and SNEGSKA (reference sequence). V shed 3 bases and J 4 bases; nucleotides not matched to a gene: 8. The length of the CDR3 is 15 residues. This CDR3 is CSASDGQGLNQPQHF. The CDR3 bases are TGCAGTGCTAGTGATGGACAGGGCCTAAATCAGCCCCAGCATTTT.

This clone was found once. V gene TRBV2 combines with J gene TRBJ2-1; the match to TRBD1 covers 8 bases. V lost 3 bases, J lost 0 bases, and 7 bases stayed unmatched. The CDR3 is made up of 17 amino acids. Germline CDR1 is SNHLY and CDR2 is FYNNEI. Here the CDR3 reads CASSEQTGAFSYNEQFF. DNA for the CDR3: TGTGCCAGCAGTGAGCAGACAGGGGCCTTCTCCTACAATGAGCAGTTCTTC.

The chain carries TRBV2 and TRBJ1-1; TRBD1 might be the D (5 bases). The CDR3 consists of 14 residues. Germline values: CDR1 SNHLY, CDR2 FYNNEI. V shed 11 bases and J shed 1 base, with 17 bases lying between them. In DNA form, the CDR3 reads TGTGCCCACAGTGAGGGGCCTGGGAACACTGAAGCTTTCTTT. This sequence encodes CAHSEGPGNTEAFF.

The rearrangement uses TRBV5-1 and TRBJ2-1, with D possibly being TRBD2 (6 bases). Trimming shortened V by 0 bases and J by 2 bases, and 12 bases separated the two germline ends. Germline V CDR1 and CDR2: SGHRS, YFSETQ. The CDR3 covers 16 residues. CDR3 region: CASSLVGGEAYNEQFF. Written as DNA, the CDR3 is TGCGCCAGCAGCTTGGTCGGCGGGGAAGCCTACAATGAGCAGTTCTTC.

J is TRBJ1-2 and V is TRBV7-9; D ambiguous. Trimming removed 4 bases at V and 0 bases at J, with 18 bases between. Per the germline V gene, CDR1 is SEHNR and CDR2 is FQNEAQ (reference sequence). The CDR3 runs 17 residues. The CDR3 sequence: CASSSPYKPTTNYGYTF. CDR3 bases: TGTGCCAGCAGCTCACCCTACAAGCCAACTACTAACTATGGCTACACCTTC.

The V gene is TRBV2, the J gene TRBJ2-1, with D possibly TRBD1 on 6 matching bases. CDR1 is SNHLY and CDR2 is FYNNEI in the germline V gene. The CDR3 runs to 15 residues. Trimming stripped 3 bases from V and 9 bases from J, with 18 bases between. CDR3 bases: TGTGCCAGCAGTGATAGGGGGACGTTTTCTGGTGAGCAGTTCTTC. Its protein product is CASSDRGTFSGEQFF.

The gene calls are TRBV27 and TRBJ2-5; 13 nucleotides match TRBD2. V trimming: 6 bases; J trimming: 3 bases; junction bases outside the gene matches: 13. CDR3 length equals 18 residues. CDR1 MNHEY and CDR2 SMNVEV come from the germline V gene (reference sequence). CDR3 nucleotide sequence: TGTGCCAGCAGCTGGACTAGCGGGAGAGTAAATTTAAAAGAGACCCAGTACTTC. As protein: CASSWTSGRVNLKETQYF.

This chain connects TRBV11-2 to TRBJ2-5; 11 positions agree with TRBD2. Looked up from germline, CDR1 is SGHAT and CDR2 is FQNNGV. Trimming removed 5 bases from V and 5 bases from J; junction bases left unmatched: 10. The CDR3 consists of 16 residues. The DNA of the CDR3 is TGTGCCAGCAGCACAGCCCTAGCGGGGGGCCGGGAGACCCAGTACTTC. Its translation is CASSTALAGGRETQYF.

The chain employs TRBV2 and TRBJ2-2; a weak D match, TRBD2 (5 bases). Germline CDR1 reads SNHLY; CDR2 reads FYNNEI. The V and J ends lost 7 bases and 4 bases respectively, with 10 bases between them. This CDR3 contains 13 residues. Here the CDR3 reads CASNPRGTGELFF. The CDR3 DNA sequence: TGTGCCAGCAACCCCCGGGGCACCGGGGAGCTGTTTTTT.

The V gene is TRBV25-1, the J gene TRBJ2-2; 8 bases fit TRBD2. The CDR3 covers 15 residues. V was clipped by 1 base and J by 8 bases; unmatched bases: 6. CDR1 is MGHDK and CDR2 is SYGVNS in the germline V gene. The CDR3 DNA reads as TGTGCCAGCAGTGAATCCCCGGGGGGGCAGGGGGAGCTGTTTTTT. Its translation: CASSESPGGQGELFF.

The chain combines TRBV19 with TRBJ2-1, with 8 positions matching TRBD1. V shed 2 bases, J shed 10 bases, and the junction held 1 base outside the gene matches. Germline-derived CDR1 and CDR2 are LNHDA and SQIVND (reference sequence). The CDR3 contains 12 residues. CDR3 loop: CASSIRQGEQFF. Written as DNA, the CDR3 is TGTGCCAGTAGTATACGACAGGGGGAGCAGTTCTTC. The full variable domain, in which reference TRBV19 and TRBJ2-1 provide the parts outside the CDR3, is DGGITQSPKYLFRKEGQNVTLSCEQNLNHDAMYWYRQDPGQGLRLIYYSQIVNDFQKGDIAEGYSVSREKKESFPLTVTSAQKNPTAFYLCASSIRQGEQFFGPGTRLTVL.

The rearrangement links TRBV6-6 to TRBJ2-2, with 8 bases matching TRBD1. The CDR3 loop spans 15 amino acids. Germline values: CDR1 MNHNY, CDR2 SVGAGI (reference sequence). The junction had 7 bases not matched to a gene; V was cut back by 5 bases and J by 5 bases. CDR3 loop: CASSRPQGATGELFF. The CDR3 DNA reads as TGTGCCAGCAGTAGGCCGCAGGGGGCAACCGGGGAGCTGTTTTTT.

The J gene is TRBJ2-1, the V gene TRBV5-6; 14 bases align to TRBD2. Germline lookup yields CDR1 SGHDT and CDR2 YYEEEE. The CDR3 has 17 residues. Trimming cost V 0 bases and J 6 bases; bases outside gene matches: 5. CDR3 DNA: TGTGCCAGCAGCTTGGGGGGACTAGCGGGGGTCCCCAATGAGCAGTTCTTC. It yields the protein CASSLGGLAGVPNEQFF.

The rearrangement joins TRBV19 to TRBJ2-1, with 15 bases fitting TRBD2. Germline assignment: CDR1 LNHDA and CDR2 SQIVND (reference sequence). This CDR3 has 14 amino acids. V trimming: 8 bases; J trimming: 7 bases; junction bases outside the gene matches: 3. The CDR3 sequence is CASGLAGGPNEQFF. Written as DNA, the CDR3 is TGTGCCAGTGGACTAGCGGGGGGGCCTAATGAGCAGTTCTTC.

This clone occurred a few times. The chain joins TRBV6-6 to TRBJ1-6; D unresolved. Germline V CDR1 and CDR2: MNHNY, SVGAGI (reference sequence). This CDR3 is built from 17 residues. The V end lost 5 bases, the J end lost 4 bases, and 18 bases lay between the germline ends. The CDR3 protein is CASSHPRGDSYNSPLHF. The CDR3, as DNA: TGTGCCAGCAGTCACCCCCGGGGAGACTCTTATAATTCACCCCTCCACTTT.